Below are 30 T cell receptor beta chains sequenced from a single sample in a study of T cells in narcolepsy. Using immunoSEQ multiplex PCR, the repertoire was profiled, and TCRdb retains in-frame clones only, with some absent. Here the sample spans around 30,000 clones, 70% to 80% being singletons. The sample was memory (CD45RA-) CD4+ T cells from blood. Every receptor here comes from a human donor in good health.

The CDR3 sequence: CASKDPNGNEQFF. In DNA, the CDR3 is TGCGCCAGCAAAGACCCCAACGGCAATGAGCAGTTCTTC. The rearrangement joins TRBV5-1 to TRBJ2-1, with no clear D. The CDR3 runs 13 residues. Germline V gene sequence: CDR1 SGHRS, CDR2 YFSETQ. The V end was cut by 6 bases, the J end by 6 bases, with 13 bases between.

The chain links TRBV12-5 to TRBJ2-2, with D perhaps TRBD2 (5 bases). CDR1 and CDR2 (germline): LGHNT, FRNRAP. Deletions cut 2 bases from V and 3 bases from J, with 10 bases between. The CDR3 is made up of 15 amino acids. The CDR3 protein is CASGLFREDTGELFF. The DNA for the CDR3 is TGTGCTAGTGGTTTGTTTCGGGAAGACACCGGGGAGCTGTTTTTT.

The chain combines TRBV7-2 with TRBJ2-5; D is undetermined. Germline CDR1 and CDR2: SGHTA and FQGNSA. Trimming pared 1 base from V and 5 bases from J, leaving 11 bases between. CDR3 length: 14 residues. CDR3 in amino acids: CASSLGRTVETQYF. In DNA, the CDR3 is TGTGCCAGCAGCTTAGGGAGAACGGTGGAGACCCAGTACTTC.

This clone appeared a few times. The same CDR3 can be traced to other DNA sequences in this sample. V usage is TRBV6-6 and J usage is TRBJ1-2; the match to TRBD1 covers 7 bases. The V gene's germline CDR1 is MNHNY and CDR2 SVGAGI (reference sequence). This CDR3 comprises 15 residues. Trimming took 8 bases from V and 1 from J; bases not matched to a gene: 10. This chain's CDR3 is CASCSGGQLNYGYTF. DNA of the CDR3: TGTGCCAGCTGTTCAGGGGGGCAACTTAACTATGGCTACACCTTC.

This sequence joins TRBV18 and TRBJ1-1; TRBD1 aligns across 7 bases. Germline CDR1 is KGHSH and CDR2 is LQKENI. V trimming: 8 bases; J trimming: 1 base; junction bases outside the gene matches: 4. CDR3 size: 13 residues. CDR3 nucleotides: TGTGCCAGCCAGGGGGGTTGGAACACTGAAGCTTTCTTT. As protein: CASQGGWNTEAFF. Using reference TRBV18 and TRBJ1-1 for the parts outside the CDR3, the full variable domain is NAGVMQNPRHLVRRRGQEARLRCSPMKGHSHVYWYRQLPEEGLKFMVYLQKENIIDESGMPKERFSAEFPKEGPSILRIQQVVRGDSAAYFCASQGGWNTEAFFGQGTRLTVV.

The chain is built from TRBV5-1 and TRBJ2-2; TRBD2 is a possible D gene (6 bases). Germline V gene lookup returns CDR1 SGHRS and CDR2 YFSETQ. The V end lost 2 bases, the J end lost 5 bases, and 7 bases lay between the germline ends. This CDR3 is 13 amino acids long. CDR3 sequence: CASSFGGTGELFF. The CDR3, as DNA: TGCGCCAGCAGCTTCGGGGGAACCGGGGAGCTGTTTTTT.

The V and J genes are TRBV7-3 and TRBJ2-6; TRBD1 matches at 9 bases. The CDR3 runs to 17 residues. V shed 5 bases and J 4 bases; nucleotides not matched to a gene: 9. Germline V gives CDR1 SGHTA, CDR2 FQGTGA. In nucleotides, the CDR3 is TGTGCCAGCAGCCGAGTCGGGACAGGGTCCGGGGCCAACGTCCTGACTTTC. It is translated as CASSRVGTGSGANVLTF.

The V call is TRBV6-6, the J call TRBJ1-1; D not certain. The germline gives CDR1 MNHNY, CDR2 SVGAGI (reference sequence). V was trimmed by 0 bases and J by 1 base, leaving 9 bases between them. The CDR3 is 15 amino acids. CDR3 sequence reads: CASSYSSSKNTEAFF. CDR3 sequence (DNA): TGTGCCAGCAGTTACTCGAGCAGTAAGAACACTGAAGCTTTCTTT.

The chain uses TRBV19 and TRBJ2-6; D may be TRBD1 (5 bases). CDR1 is LNHDA, CDR2 SQIVND, per germline (reference sequence). V was shortened by 7 bases and J by 0 bases, with 13 bases between the two germline ends. The CDR3 covers 16 residues. CDR3 coding DNA: TGTGCCAGTAAGGACACTCCCCGCTCTGGGGCCAACGTCCTGACTTTC. The encoded protein is CASKDTPRSGANVLTF.

The chain has TRBV27 and TRBJ2-1, with D possibly matching TRBD1 (6 bases). Germline V gene lookup returns CDR1 MNHEY and CDR2 SMNVEV (reference sequence). The CDR3 sequence is 17 residues long. Between the trimmed V and J ends, which lost 5 bases and 0 bases, there was a span of 17 bases. The CDR3 nucleotides read TGTGCCAGCAGTACTCTCAGGGGACCAAGCTCCTACAATGAGCAGTTCTTC. Translated, it gives CASSTLRGPSSYNEQFF.

The V call is TRBV11-2, the J call TRBJ1-1; 7 positions agree with TRBD1. The CDR3 sequence is 14 residues long. After removal of 4 bases from V and 5 bases from J, the junction contained 7 bases not matched to a gene. CDR1 SGHAT and CDR2 FQNNGV come from the germline V gene. The CDR3 region has the DNA TGTGCCAGCAGCTCTGACAGGGTGAGGACTGAAGCTTTCTTT. It encodes CASSSDRVRTEAFF.

This chain links TRBV18 with TRBJ2-3, with no clear D. The CDR3 has 15 amino acids. Germline-derived CDR1 and CDR2 are KGHSH and LQKENI. V was trimmed by 3 bases and J by 0 bases, leaving 10 bases between them. This CDR3 reads CASSPTAQSTDTQYF. The CDR3 DNA sequence: TGTGCCAGCTCACCTACGGCACAGAGCACAGATACGCAGTATTTT.

The chain has TRBV18 and TRBJ1-5; D unresolved. The ends were cut back, 3 bases at V and 3 bases at J, with 6 bases in the middle. The CDR3 sequence is 13 residues long. From germline, CDR1 is KGHSH and CDR2 LQKENI. The CDR3 coding sequence is TGTGCCAGCTCACCCGCGGACAATCAGCCCCAGCATTTT. Translation gives CASSPADNQPQHF.

The J gene is TRBJ2-7, the V gene TRBV5-6; D is perhaps TRBD1 (7 bases). The CDR3 runs 15 residues. Trimming left V 4 bases short and J 0 bases short, with 14 bases between. Germline V gene data show CDR1 as SGHDT and CDR2 as YYEEEE. In nucleotides, the CDR3 is TGTGCCAGCAGCGGCGGGACAGACCACTCCTACGAGCAGTACTTC. It translates to CASSGGTDHSYEQYF.

V gene TRBV2 combines with J gene TRBJ2-1; D remains unclear. This CDR3 is built from 12 residues. Germline V CDR1 and CDR2: SNHLY, FYNNEI. Trimming shortened V by 0 bases and J by 10 bases, and 7 bases separated the two germline ends. The CDR3 nucleotides read TGTGCCAGCAGTGAAGCAAGAAGGGAGCAGTTCTTC. Its protein product is CASSEARREQFF. The variable domain in full, with the rest retrieved from reference TRBV2 and TRBJ2-1, is EPEVTQTPSHQVTQMGQEVILRCVPISNHLYFYWYRQILGQKVEFLVSFYNNEISEKSEIFDDQFSVERPDGSNFTLKIRSTKLEDSAMYFCASSEARREQFFGPGTRLTVL.

This clone turned up a few times. Other nucleotide sequences in the sample specify the same CDR3. The genes are TRBV5-4 and TRBJ1-1, with unresolved D. Looked up from germline, CDR1 is SGHNT and CDR2 is YYREEE (reference sequence). Trimming took 0 bases from V and 4 from J, leaving 4 bases between them. The CDR3 length is 12 residues. CDR3 coding DNA: TGTGCCAGCAGCTTGGACACCACTGAAGCTTTCTTT. It is translated as CASSLDTTEAFF.

V gene TRBV5-6 combines with J gene TRBJ2-7, with D tentatively TRBD1 (6 bases). The germline CDR1 and CDR2 sequences are SGHDT and YYEEEE. V lost 7 bases and J lost 3, with 17 bases in between. CDR3 length equals 14 residues. CDR3 DNA: TGTGCCAGCTTCCGACAGGTGCAATACTACGAGCAGTACTTC. Its translation: CASFRQVQYYEQYF.

In regard to this clone: Other DNA sequences in the same sample also yield this CDR3. V and J are TRBV2 and TRBJ1-5; D is possibly TRBD1 (6 bases). Germline loops: CDR1 SNHLY, CDR2 FYNNEI. This CDR3 is 15 amino acids long. The V gene lost 4 bases and the J gene lost 7 bases, with 17 bases spanning the gap. The CDR3 here is CASSAMGGGGQPQHF. CDR3 in DNA: TGTGCCAGCAGTGCCATGGGAGGGGGTGGGCAGCCCCAGCATTTT.

The genes are TRBV2 and TRBJ2-5; 7 nucleotides match TRBD2. Looked up from germline, CDR1 is SNHLY and CDR2 is FYNNEI. Trimming removed 10 bases from V and 0 bases from J; junction bases left unmatched: 8. CDR3 length equals 14 residues. This CDR3 reads CAIAAGLDQETQYF. Written as DNA, the CDR3 is TGTGCCATCGCAGCGGGGCTGGACCAAGAGACCCAGTACTTC.

This chain joins TRBV20-1 and TRBJ2-1; D remains unclear. This CDR3 is built from 11 residues. Germline V gene sequence: CDR1 DFQATT, CDR2 SNEGSKA (reference sequence). Trimming removed 4 bases from V and 2 bases from J, with 3 bases in between. The chain's CDR3 is CSANPYNEQFF. The DNA for the CDR3 is TGCAGTGCTAACCCCTACAATGAGCAGTTCTTC.

This chain uses TRBV7-2 with TRBJ1-6; TRBD1 matches 8 bases. The junction had 7 bases not matched to a gene; V was cut back by 6 bases and J by 9 bases. Germline CDR1 and CDR2: SGHTA and FQGNSA. The CDR3 spans 14 residues. CDR3 sequence: CASSKGQGGSPLHF. The CDR3 coding sequence is TGTGCCAGCAGTAAAGGACAGGGCGGTTCACCCCTCCACTTT.

J is TRBJ2-1 and V is TRBV5-4, with D tentatively TRBD1 (5 bases). Germline values: CDR1 SGHNT, CDR2 YYREEE (reference sequence). There are 14 residues in the CDR3. Trimming removed 3 bases at V and 7 bases at J, with 14 bases between. CDR3: CASSWGSVRNEQFF. The CDR3 DNA reads as TGTGCCAGCAGCTGGGGCTCCGTTCGGAATGAGCAGTTCTTC.

This chain connects TRBV5-4 to TRBJ2-5; 7 bases line up with TRBD1. The CDR3 contains 13 residues. V was clipped by 7 bases and J by 5 bases; unmatched bases: 8. CDR1 is SGHNT, CDR2 YYREEE, per germline (reference sequence). The CDR3 nucleotides are TGTGCCAGCGGGCAGGGGGATGCGGAGACCCAGTACTTC. Its protein product is CASGQGDAETQYF.

The sample holds one count of this clone. The chain couples TRBV11-1 to TRBJ2-5; 9 nucleotides agree with TRBD2. V shed 5 bases and J 5 bases; nucleotides not matched to a gene: 9. CDR3 length equals 15 residues. The germline V gene encodes CDR1 SGHAT and CDR2 FQDESV (reference sequence). The CDR3 reads CASSPAGTSHETQYF. The CDR3 DNA reads as TGTGCCAGCAGCCCAGCTGGGACTAGCCATGAGACCCAGTACTTC. The variable domain in full, with the rest retrieved from reference TRBV11-1 and TRBJ2-5, is EAEVAQSPRYKITEKSQAVAFWCDPISGHATLYWYRQILGQGPELLVQFQDESVVDDSQLPKDRFSAERLKGVDSTLKIQPAELGDSAMYLCASSPAGTSHETQYFGPGTRLLVL.

The chain has TRBV5-1 and TRBJ2-3, with a possible D match to TRBD2 (6 bases). This CDR3 is 19 amino acids long. V dropped 5 bases and J dropped 0 bases, with 25 bases sitting between them. Germline-derived CDR1 and CDR2 are SGHRS and YFSETQ. The CDR3 DNA is TGCGCCAGCAGTACCCGGACTAAATGGTCCAAAGCTAGCACAGATACGCAGTATTTT. This codes for CASSTRTKWSKASTDTQYF.

The genes are TRBV29-1 and TRBJ1-4; D not certain. The CDR3 extends over 13 amino acids. Germline values: CDR1 SQVTM, CDR2 ANQGSEA. The V gene lost 7 bases and the J gene lost 0 bases, with 9 bases spanning the gap. This CDR3 is CSATDATNEKLFF. The CDR3 nucleotides read TGCAGCGCTACGGATGCAACTAATGAAAAACTGTTTTTT.

The CDR3 protein is CASSSGTGISYEQYF. The CDR3 nucleotides are TGTGCCAGCAGTTCCGGGACAGGGATCTCCTACGAGCAGTACTTC. The V call is TRBV7-9, the J call TRBJ2-7; TRBD1 matches 9 bases. Germline lookup yields CDR1 SEHNR and CDR2 FQNEAQ (reference sequence). V lost 6 bases, J lost 0 bases, and 6 bases stayed unmatched. The CDR3 spans 15 residues.

This clone appeared a few times. The chain uses TRBV7-9 and TRBJ1-2; D uncertain. The CDR3 is made up of 15 amino acids. Per germline, CDR1 SEHNR and CDR2 FQNEAQ (reference sequence). V was cut by 5 bases and J by 0 bases, with 13 bases left in between. CDR3 sequence reads: CASSPWRGTNYGYTF. Here the CDR3 DNA reads TGTGCCAGCAGCCCCTGGAGAGGTACTAACTATGGCTACACCTTC.

This chain links TRBV7-2 with TRBJ1-2; D may be TRBD1 (6 bases). The CDR3 sequence is 15 residues long. Trimming took off 0 bases at V and 3 bases at J, with 11 bases between the two ends. CDR1 is SGHTA, CDR2 FQGNSA, per germline. In nucleotides, the CDR3 is TGTGCCAGCAGCTTAGCGGGGGGCACCGACTATGGCTACACCTTC. Protein product: CASSLAGGTDYGYTF.

The chain has TRBV7-2 and TRBJ2-1; D uncertain. The CDR3 spans 14 residues. V lost 5 bases and J lost 2, with 10 bases in between. Per the germline V gene, CDR1 is SGHTA and CDR2 is FQGNSA. The CDR3: CASSAGPTYNEQFF. CDR3 nucleotides: TGTGCCAGCAGCGCAGGACCGACCTACAATGAGCAGTTCTTC.